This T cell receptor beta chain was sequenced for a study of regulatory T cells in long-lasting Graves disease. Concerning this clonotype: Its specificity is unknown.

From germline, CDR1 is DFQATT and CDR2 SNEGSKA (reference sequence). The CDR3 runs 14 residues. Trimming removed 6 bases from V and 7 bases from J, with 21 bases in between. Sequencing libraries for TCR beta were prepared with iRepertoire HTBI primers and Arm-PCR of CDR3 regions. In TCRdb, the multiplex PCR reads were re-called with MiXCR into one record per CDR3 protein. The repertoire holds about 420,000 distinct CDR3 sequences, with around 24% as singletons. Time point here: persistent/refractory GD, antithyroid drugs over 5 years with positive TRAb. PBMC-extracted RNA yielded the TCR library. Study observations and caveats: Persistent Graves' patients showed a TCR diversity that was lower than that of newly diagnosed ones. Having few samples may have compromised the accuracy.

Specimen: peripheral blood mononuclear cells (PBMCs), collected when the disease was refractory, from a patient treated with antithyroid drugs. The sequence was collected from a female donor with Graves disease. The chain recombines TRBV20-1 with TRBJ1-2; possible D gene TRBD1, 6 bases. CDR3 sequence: CSAAPSGRGSGYTF. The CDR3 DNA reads TGCAGTGCGGCGCCCTCGGGGAGGGGGTCTGGCTACACCTTC.